This entry concerns a single T cell receptor beta chain. This sample stems from a study of T cell changes during pregnancy in multiple sclerosis. The germline gives CDR1 MNHEY, CDR2 SMNVEV (reference sequence). Trimming took off 6 bases at V and 5 bases at J, with 21 bases between the two ends. The CDR3 has 16 residues. Sequencing used immunoSEQ multiplex PCR; TCRdb keeps in-frame clones, though not all of them. Of about 47,000 clones listed, about 90% are singletons. The TCR comes from a female donor with multiple sclerosis, enrolled in a pregnancy study. This specimen was peripheral blood, taken in the first trimester of pregnancy. The chain couples TRBV27 to TRBJ2-3, with D perhaps matching TRBD2 (6 bases). The CDR3 here is CASRKTGTREKDTQYF. Here the CDR3 DNA reads TGTGCCAGCAGGAAAACCGGGACTCGGGAAAAAGATACGCAGTATTTT.